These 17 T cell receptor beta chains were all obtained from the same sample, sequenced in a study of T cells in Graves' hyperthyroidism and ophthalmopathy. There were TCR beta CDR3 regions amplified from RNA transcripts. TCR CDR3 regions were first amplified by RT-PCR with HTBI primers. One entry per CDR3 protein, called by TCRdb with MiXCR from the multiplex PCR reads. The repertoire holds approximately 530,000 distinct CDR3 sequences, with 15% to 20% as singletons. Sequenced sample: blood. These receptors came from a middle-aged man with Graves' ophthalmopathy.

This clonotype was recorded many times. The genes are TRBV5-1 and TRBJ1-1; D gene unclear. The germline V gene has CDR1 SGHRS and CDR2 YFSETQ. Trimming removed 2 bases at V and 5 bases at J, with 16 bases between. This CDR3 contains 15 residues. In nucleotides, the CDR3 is TGCGCCAGCAGCTTCTTCGGCCCTTTCCAGACTGAAGCTTTCTTT. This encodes CASSFFGPFQTEAFF.

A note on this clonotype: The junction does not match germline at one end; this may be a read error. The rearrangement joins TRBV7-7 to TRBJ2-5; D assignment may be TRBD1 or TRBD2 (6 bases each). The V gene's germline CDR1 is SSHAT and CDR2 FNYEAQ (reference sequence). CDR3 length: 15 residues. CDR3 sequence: CASSSSAKGGETQYF. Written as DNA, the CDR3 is TGTGCTAGCAGCTCCTCGGCCAAGGGGGGAGAGACCCAGTACTTC.

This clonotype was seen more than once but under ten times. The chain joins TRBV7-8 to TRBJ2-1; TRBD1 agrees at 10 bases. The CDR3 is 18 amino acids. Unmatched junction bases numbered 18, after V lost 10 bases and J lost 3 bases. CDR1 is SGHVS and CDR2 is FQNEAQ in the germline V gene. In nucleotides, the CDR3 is TGTGCCACCGAACCCGAGGGACAGGGGTGGAACGTCTACAATGAGCAGTTCTTC. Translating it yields CATEPEGQGWNVYNEQFF.

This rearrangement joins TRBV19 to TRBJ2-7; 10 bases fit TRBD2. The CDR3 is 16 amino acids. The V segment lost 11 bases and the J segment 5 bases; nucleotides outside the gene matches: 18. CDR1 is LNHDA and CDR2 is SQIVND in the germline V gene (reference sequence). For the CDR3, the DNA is TGTGCCTCCTCTCCGACTAGCGGGCAGGTGTGGGACGAGCAGTACTTC. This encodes CASSPTSGQVWDEQYF. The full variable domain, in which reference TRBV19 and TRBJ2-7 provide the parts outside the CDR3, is DGGITQSPKYLFRKEGQNVTLSCEQNLNHDAMYWYRQDPGQGLRLIYYSQIVNDFQKGDIAEGYSVSREKKESFPLTVTSAQKNPTAFYLCASSPTSGQVWDEQYFGPGTRLTVT.

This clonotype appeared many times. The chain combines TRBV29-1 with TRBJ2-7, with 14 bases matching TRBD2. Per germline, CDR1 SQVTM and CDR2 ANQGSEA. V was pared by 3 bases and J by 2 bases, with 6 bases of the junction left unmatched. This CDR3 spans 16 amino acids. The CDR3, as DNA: TGCAGCGTTGAGGGACTAGCGGGAGAGGGGGCCTACGAGCAGTACTTC. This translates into CSVEGLAGEGAYEQYF.

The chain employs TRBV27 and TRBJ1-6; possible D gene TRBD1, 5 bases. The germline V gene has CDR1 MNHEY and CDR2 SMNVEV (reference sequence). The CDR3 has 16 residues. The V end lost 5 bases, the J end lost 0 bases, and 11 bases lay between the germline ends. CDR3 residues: CASSTSGSSYNSPLHF. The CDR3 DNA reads TGTGCCAGCAGTACCTCAGGGAGCTCCTATAATTCACCCCTCCACTTT.

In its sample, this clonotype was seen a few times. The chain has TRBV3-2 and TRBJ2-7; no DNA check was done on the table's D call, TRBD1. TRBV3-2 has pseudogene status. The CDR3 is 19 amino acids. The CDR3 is CASSQTPDPSAPTGYEQYF. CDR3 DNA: TGTGCCAGCAGCCAAACCCCCGACCCCTCTGCCCCGACAGGCTACGAGCAGTACTTC.

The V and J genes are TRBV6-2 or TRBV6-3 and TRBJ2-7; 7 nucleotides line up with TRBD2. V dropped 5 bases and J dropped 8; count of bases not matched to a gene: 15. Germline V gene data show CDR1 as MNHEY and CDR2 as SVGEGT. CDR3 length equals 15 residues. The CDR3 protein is CASSLRDYRIVKQYF. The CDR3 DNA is TGTGCCAGCAGTCTCCGGGACTACCGAATAGTGAAGCAGTACTTC.

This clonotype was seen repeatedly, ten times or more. The CDR3 protein is CASSFPEQLAGVADTQYF. The CDR3 DNA follows: TGTGCCAGCAGTTTCCCCGAGCAACTAGCGGGAGTGGCAGATACGCAGTATTTT. The rearrangement joins TRBV12-3 or TRBV12-4 to TRBJ2-3; 11 bases are a match to TRBD2. The CDR3 runs 18 residues. J was trimmed by 4 bases and V by 3 bases; bases with no gene match: 12.

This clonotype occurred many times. The CDR3 reads CASSPPAGRGTDTQYF. CDR3 bases: TGTGCCAGCAGCCCCCCTGCGGGTAGGGGCACAGATACGCAGTATTTT. The chain uses TRBV11-2 and TRBJ2-3; tentative D call: TRBD2 (5 bases). The CDR3 consists of 16 residues. Trimming shortened V by 5 bases and J by 1 base, and 16 bases separated the two germline ends. Germline CDR1 and CDR2: SGHAT and FQNNGV.

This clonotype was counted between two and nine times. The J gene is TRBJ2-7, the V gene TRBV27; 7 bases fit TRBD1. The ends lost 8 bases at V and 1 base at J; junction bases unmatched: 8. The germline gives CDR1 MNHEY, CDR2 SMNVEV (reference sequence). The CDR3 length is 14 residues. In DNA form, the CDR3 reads TGTGCCAGCTCTAGGGGGCCACCATCCTACGAGCAGTACTTC. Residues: CASSRGPPSYEQYF.

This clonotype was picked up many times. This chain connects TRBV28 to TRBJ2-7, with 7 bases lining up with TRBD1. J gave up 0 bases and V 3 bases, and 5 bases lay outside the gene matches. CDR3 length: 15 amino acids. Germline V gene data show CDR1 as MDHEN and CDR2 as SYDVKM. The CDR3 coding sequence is TGTGCCAGCAGTTTGGTTTGGGACAGCTCCTACGAGCAGTACTTC. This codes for CASSLVWDSSYEQYF.

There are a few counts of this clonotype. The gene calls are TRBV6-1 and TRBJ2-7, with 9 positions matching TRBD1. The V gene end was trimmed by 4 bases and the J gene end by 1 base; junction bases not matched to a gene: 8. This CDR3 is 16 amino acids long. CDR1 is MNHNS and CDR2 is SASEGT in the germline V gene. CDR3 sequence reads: CASSGGTGTGSYEQYF. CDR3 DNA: TGTGCCAGCAGTGGGGGGACTGGGACAGGGTCCTACGAGCAGTACTTC.

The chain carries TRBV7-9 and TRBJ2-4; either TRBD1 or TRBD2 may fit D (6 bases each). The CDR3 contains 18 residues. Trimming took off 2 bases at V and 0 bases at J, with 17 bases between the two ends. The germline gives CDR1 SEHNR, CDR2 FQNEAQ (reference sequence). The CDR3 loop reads CASSLSSLRGLAKNIQYF. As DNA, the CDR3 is TGTGCCAGCAGCTTATCCTCACTCAGGGGACTAGCCAAAAACATTCAGTACTTC. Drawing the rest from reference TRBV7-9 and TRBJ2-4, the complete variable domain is DTGVSQNPRHKITKRGQNVTFRCDPISEHNRLYWYRQTLGQGPEFLTYFQNEAQLEKSRLLSDRFSAERPKGSFSTLEIQRTEQGDSAMYLCASSLSSLRGLAKNIQYFGAGTRLSVL.

The CDR3 DNA reads as TGCGCCAGCAGCTTGGAAGGCAGCAATGAGCAGTTCTTC. Amino acids: CASSLEGSNEQFF. This chain uses TRBV5-1 with TRBJ2-1, with unresolved D. CDR3 length equals 13 residues. The V end was cut by 0 bases, the J end by 6 bases, with 7 bases between. Germline CDR1 and CDR2: SGHRS and YFSETQ.

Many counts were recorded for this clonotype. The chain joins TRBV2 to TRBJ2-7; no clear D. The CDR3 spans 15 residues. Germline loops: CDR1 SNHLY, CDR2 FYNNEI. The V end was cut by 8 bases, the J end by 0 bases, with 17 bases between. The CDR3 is CASYVRAQSSYEQYF. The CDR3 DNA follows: TGTGCCAGCTACGTACGTGCACAAAGCTCCTACGAGCAGTACTTC.

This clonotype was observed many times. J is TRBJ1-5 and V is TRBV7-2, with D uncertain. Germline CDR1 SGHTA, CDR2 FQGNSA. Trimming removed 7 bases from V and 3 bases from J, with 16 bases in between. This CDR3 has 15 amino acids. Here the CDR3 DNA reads TGTGCCAGCACCCTAGGCCGGGGAGACAATCAGCCCCAGCATTTT. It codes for CASTLGRGDNQPQHF. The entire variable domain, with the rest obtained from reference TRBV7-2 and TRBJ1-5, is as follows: GAGVSQSPSNKVTEKGKDVELRCDPISGHTALYWYRQSLGQGLEFLIYFQGNSAPDKSGLPSDRFSAERTGGSVSTLTIQRTQQEDSAVYLCASTLGRGDNQPQHFGDGTRLSIL.